This T cell receptor (beta chain) was identified in a study of blood T cell repertoires in COVID-19. Study as a whole: Both acute and convalescent COVID-19 samples were obtained from the United States, Italy and Spain.

As processed by the authors: Amplification of reference gene primers provided the estimated nucleated cell counts. This table comes from immunoSEQ multiplex PCR, and its TCRdb copy is limited to in-frame clones, with some not included. Clonal size and the V and J genes are those of that table, whereas D and trimming came from the DNA. The profile shows roughly 200,000 clones, over 70% of them singletons. Germline CDR1 is MDHEN and CDR2 is SYDVKM. The CDR3 has 18 amino acids. V lost 5 bases and J lost 0; bases outside the gene matches: 11. This sequence joins TRBV28 and TRBJ1-5, with 9 bases that match TRBD1. Material: peripheral blood. This TCR derives from a man in his forties or fifties with active or convalescent COVID-19. Written as DNA, the CDR3 is TGTGCCAGCAGTCCCGGGACAGGGCATATTTATAGCAATCAGCCCCAGCATTTT. This encodes CASSPGTGHIYSNQPQHF.